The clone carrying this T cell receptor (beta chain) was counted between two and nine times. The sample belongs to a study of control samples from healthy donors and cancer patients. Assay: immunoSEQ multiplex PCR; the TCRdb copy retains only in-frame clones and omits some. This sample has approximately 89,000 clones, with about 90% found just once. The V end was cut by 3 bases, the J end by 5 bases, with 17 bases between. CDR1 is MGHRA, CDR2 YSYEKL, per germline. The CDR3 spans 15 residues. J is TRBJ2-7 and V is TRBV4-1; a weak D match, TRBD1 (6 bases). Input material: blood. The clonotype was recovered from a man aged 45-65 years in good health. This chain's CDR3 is CASSQAGTRFDEQYF. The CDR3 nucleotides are TGCGCCAGCAGCCAGGCCGGGACAAGATTCGACGAGCAGTACTTC.